The present entry profiles one T cell receptor beta chain with its context. This receptor's antigen is unknown. Base qualities are not at hand, and no much larger clone is one base apart. The CDR3 contains 14 residues, cysteine and phenylalanine counted. Of the read, only the CDR3 DNA is kept; its 42 bases are in frame from base 1. The germline V gene (reference sequence) specifies GTSNPN as CDR1 and SVGIG as CDR2. The germline ends are 16 bases apart after V is trimmed by 3 bases and J by 5 bases. Stable Graves' hyperthyroidism was defined as no progression to ophthalmopathy during 18 months of follow-up. The hyperthyroidism patients were between 18 and 65 years old and newly diagnosed, with a disease duration of less than 2 months. The study excluded patients with uncontrolled infections, other autoimmune diseases, pregnancy or lactation. Diagnoses were established on the basis of clinical symptoms, serum thyroxine and TRAb, thyroid ultrasound, and orbital computed tomography. Ficoll-Paque density gradient centrifugation was used to isolate PBMCs from under 11 ml of fresh peripheral blood. Total RNA was extracted with Trizol reagent, and quality was checked on an Agilent 2100 Bioanalyzer.

This sample stems from a study of T cells in Graves' hyperthyroidism and ophthalmopathy (dated by TCRdb to the late 2010s). In the study overall: Peripheral blood was sampled at the time of initial diagnosis, prior to any treatment. To identify distinguishing TCR V-J signatures, a discovery cohort of around 100 patients was used, comprising 43 with Graves' ophthalmopathy and around 57 with stable Graves' hyperthyroidism. An independent validation cohort of around 19 hyperthyroidism patients and over 15 patients who later progressed to ophthalmopathy tested prospective prediction of ophthalmopathy. The approximately 95 discovery patients were divided at random into training and test sets in a 7:3 ratio. Thyroid tissue and blood T-cell repertoires from several Graves' hyperthyroidism patients were also compared in the study. After sampling, hyperthyroidism patients received methimazole starting at 30 mg daily, and ophthalmopathy patients received high-dose intravenous methylprednisolone. The paper reports TCR Vbeta CDR3 sequencing of about 140 peripheral blood samples: some 44 ophthalmopathy, about 75 hyperthyroidism and around 17 progressor patients.

The investigation overall reported the following: Most expanded thyroid clonotypes (frequency above 0.001) were also detected in blood, suggesting blood repertoires may reflect thyroid immune responses. A 13 V-J signature model separated ophthalmopathy from stable hyperthyroidism, with approximately 87% sensitivity and about 81% specificity in cross-validation and 80%/75% in testing. During validation, the model predicted progression to ophthalmopathy a median of approximately 6.5 months ahead of onset, with more than 60% sensitivity and almost 75% specificity. No statistical method was used to set the sample size in advance, and investigators knew the group allocation.

Amplification of TCR beta CDR3 regions was carried out from RNA transcripts. A first-round RT-PCR of the TCR CDR3 used the HTBI primer set with the Qiagen OneStep RT-PCR kit. The libraries were constructed in a second round of multiplex PCR and then size-selected and purified. Sequencing of the libraries was done on an Illumina HiSeq2000 using paired-end 100 bp reads. The published analysis was carried out like this. SOAPnuke was used to process the raw data, with reads discarded if the reads contained adapters or uncalled bases, had a mean Phred below 15, or lacked an exact constant-primer or identifier match. COPE v1.2.5 was used to merge high-quality paired reads, and clonotypes were defined as unique nucleotide sequences. Clonotypes were aligned to IMGT TRBV, TRBD and TRBJ reference segments using MiTCR v1.1. Only V-J combinations with frequency above 0.0001, covering about 99% of repertoires, were analysed. A TCS score was defined as the ratio of F50 (clonal expansion) to E x V (chaos), with BLOSUM62-based TCRdist applied between CDR3 peptides within each V-J. Welch's t-statistics and random forest reduced around 550 V-J features to about 12, which were used in a naive Bayes classifier (R e1071). Using fastp at Q25 and MiXCR, TCRdb reprocessed the public reads and kept productive beta chains. Rows with a matching CDR3 protein are joined into one entry that keeps the most common DNA and genes. Clone size and V and J calls follow TCRdb, not the original study. The sample yields fewer than 350,000 distinct CDR3 sequences; around 23% were counted once. Jointly, the top ten make up around 45% of the sample.

The chain is assembled from TRBV30 and TRBJ1-1, with a weak D call of TRBD1 (5 bases match). Material: blood. The receptor's source is a woman between 45 and 65 years old with Graves' hyperthyroidism. The bases read TGTGCCTGGAGGTCCACAACGAGACAGACTGAAGCTTTCTTT. Its protein is CAWRSTTRQTEAFF.